A selection of T cell receptor beta chains follows, all from one sample in a study of blood T cell repertoires in COVID-19. Only in-frame clones appear in the TCRdb table, and some are missing; sequencing was by immunoSEQ multiplex PCR. The repertoire holds 150,000 to 200,000 clones, with 75% to 85% as singletons. Source material: peripheral blood. These receptors came from a woman aged 40 to 55 with COVID-19, enrolled during active disease. CDR3s include the opening cysteine and the closing phenylalanine or tryptophan. The order of the fields is J gene, V gene, D gene, clone size, CDR3 DNA, CDR3 protein. A D gene is named only where the DNA matches it firmly. Not all rows give a size; the values are once, few, many and, for expanded clones, a class.

J gene: TRBJ1-5
V gene: TRBV25-1
D gene: NA
clone size: many
CDR3 DNA: TGTGCCAGCAGTGAATTCGGGAGTGGGCAGCCCCAGCATTTT
CDR3 protein: CASSEFGSGQPQHF

J gene: TRBJ2-5
V gene: TRBV2
D gene: NA
clone size: NA
CDR3 DNA: TGTGCCAGCAGCGAACTCCGACTACGGGAGACCCAGTACTTC
CDR3 protein: CASSELRLRETQYF

J gene: TRBJ1-2
V gene: TRBV2
D gene: TRBD1
clone size: NA
CDR3 DNA: TGTGCCAGCAGTGAGTGGACAGGGGCCGCTTATGGCTACACCTTC
CDR3 protein: CASSEWTGAAYGYTF

J gene: TRBJ2-1
V gene: TRBV19
D gene: NA
clone size: NA
CDR3 DNA: TGTGCCAGTAGTATAGATCAGGCGGGTACCTACAATGAGCAGTTCTTC
CDR3 protein: CASSIDQAGTYNEQFF

J gene: TRBJ1-1
V gene: TRBV19
D gene: NA
clone size: NA
CDR3 DNA: TGTGCCAGTAGTGTGGCGGCCATGAACACTGAAGCTTTCTTT
CDR3 protein: CASSVAAMNTEAFF

J gene: TRBJ2-5
V gene: TRBV10-1
D gene: TRBD1
clone size: few
CDR3 DNA: TGCGCCAGCATGATGACAGGGGGGTACCAAGAGACCCAGTACTTC
CDR3 protein: CASMMTGGYQETQYF

J gene: TRBJ2-2
V gene: TRBV19
D gene: TRBD2
clone size: NA
CDR3 DNA: TGTGCCAGTAGTACCGGGACTAGCGGGATTACGGAGCTGTTTTTT
CDR3 protein: CASSTGTSGITELFF

J gene: TRBJ2-1
V gene: TRBV19
D gene: TRBD2
clone size: NA
CDR3 DNA: TGTGCCAGTAGTCTAGGACTAGCGGGAGGTAATGAGCAGTTCTTC
CDR3 protein: CASSLGLAGGNEQFF

J gene: TRBJ1-1
V gene: TRBV6-5
D gene: TRBD1
clone size: NA
CDR3 DNA: TGTGCCAGCAGTTACTCCGGGACAGGGGGCGCCGGAGCTTTCTTT
CDR3 protein: CASSYSGTGGAGAFF

J gene: TRBJ2-1
V gene: TRBV19
D gene: TRBD1
clone size: NA
CDR3 DNA: TGTGCCAGTAGTACCAGGGGGATTTCCTACAATGAGCAGTTCTTC
CDR3 protein: CASSTRGISYNEQFF

J gene: TRBJ2-2
V gene: TRBV5-1
D gene: TRBD1
clone size: NA
CDR3 DNA: TGCGCCAGCAGCCCGGACAGGGTGACTAACACCGGGGAGCTGTTTTTT
CDR3 protein: CASSPDRVTNTGELFF

J gene: TRBJ1-2
V gene: TRBV3-1/TRBV3-2
D gene: TRBD1
clone size: NA
CDR3 DNA: TGTGCCAGCAGCCCACAGCAGGCAGGGGGAGATGGCTACACCTTC
CDR3 protein: CASSPQQAGGDGYTF

J gene: TRBJ2-5
V gene: TRBV3-1/TRBV3-2
D gene: TRBD2
clone size: NA
CDR3 DNA: TGTGCCAGCGCTACCGGGACTAGCGGGGAAGAGACCCAGTACTTC
CDR3 protein: CASATGTSGEETQYF

J gene: TRBJ1-4
V gene: TRBV28
D gene: NA
clone size: NA
CDR3 DNA: TGTGCCAGCAGCCCCGCCTCCGTCGGGGAAAAACTGTTTTTT
CDR3 protein: CASSPASVGEKLFF

J gene: TRBJ2-7
V gene: TRBV7-9
D gene: TRBD1
clone size: NA
CDR3 DNA: TGTGCCAGCAGCGGTAGTGGGCGGGACAGGGCCTACGAGCAGTACTTC
CDR3 protein: CASSGSGRDRAYEQYF

J gene: TRBJ2-2
V gene: TRBV5-1
D gene: TRBD1
clone size: NA
CDR3 DNA: TGCGCCAGCAGCACTGGACAGGGGGACACCGGGGAGCTGTTTTTT
CDR3 protein: CASSTGQGDTGELFF

J gene: TRBJ1-1
V gene: TRBV2
D gene: NA
clone size: NA
CDR3 DNA: TGTGCCAGCAGTGATCAGGGCACCTCCACTGAAGCTTTCTTT
CDR3 protein: CASSDQGTSTEAFF

J gene: TRBJ1-1
V gene: TRBV11-2
D gene: NA
clone size: NA
CDR3 DNA: TGTGCCAGCAGCTTAGATCCGGGCAGGGGAAAGGGCACTGAAGCTTTCTTT
CDR3 protein: CASSLDPGRGKGTEAFF

J gene: TRBJ2-1
V gene: TRBV5-1
D gene: TRBD2
clone size: NA
CDR3 DNA: TGCGCCAGCAGATTTGGACTAGCGGGAAACAATGAGCAGTTCTTC
CDR3 protein: CASRFGLAGNNEQFF

J gene: TRBJ2-3
V gene: TRBV11-3
D gene: NA
clone size: NA
CDR3 DNA: TGTGCCAGCAGCCCCGGCCGTGGGGCGTCTGGTACGCAGTATTTT
CDR3 protein: CASSPGRGASGTQYF

J gene: TRBJ1-1
V gene: TRBV18
D gene: NA
clone size: NA
CDR3 DNA: TGTGCCAGCTCACCGGCGGGGATCAAGCTGGGTGAAGCTTTCTTT
CDR3 protein: CASSPAGIKLGEAFF

J gene: TRBJ2-7
V gene: TRBV30
D gene: TRBD1
clone size: NA
CDR3 DNA: TGTGCCTGGAGGGAAGGGGGCGGTTACGAGCAGTACTTC
CDR3 protein: CAWREGGGYEQYF

J gene: TRBJ1-1
V gene: TRBV5-1
D gene: TRBD1
clone size: NA
CDR3 DNA: TGCGCCAGCAGCTTGTTCGGGACAGGGAATCCCCAGGATGAAGCTTTCTTT
CDR3 protein: CASSLFGTGNPQDEAFF

J gene: TRBJ1-4
V gene: TRBV3-1/TRBV3-2
D gene: NA
clone size: NA
CDR3 DNA: TGTGCCAGCAGCCAAACCCGGACAGCAGCAACTAATGAAAAACTGTTTTTT
CDR3 protein: CASSQTRTAATNEKLFF

J gene: TRBJ1-1
V gene: TRBV6-5
D gene: NA
clone size: few
CDR3 DNA: TGTGCCAGCAGTTCTACAGGGACCTACACTGAAGCTTTCTTT
CDR3 protein: CASSSTGTYTEAFF

J gene: TRBJ2-2
V gene: TRBV4-2
D gene: TRBD1
clone size: few
CDR3 DNA: TGTGCCAGCAGCAGACGACAGGGGGGAGACACCGGGGAGCTGTTTTTT
CDR3 protein: CASSRRQGGDTGELFF

J gene: TRBJ1-4
V gene: TRBV4-1
D gene: TRBD1
clone size: NA
CDR3 DNA: TGCGCCAGCAGCCGCTTTGAGACAGGGGGCGCCCAAAAACTGTTTTTT
CDR3 protein: CASSRFETGGAQKLFF

J gene: TRBJ2-2
V gene: TRBV5-1
D gene: NA
clone size: NA
CDR3 DNA: TGCGCCAGCTTCAACGGAGTCGAGGGCGGGGAGCTGTTTTTT
CDR3 protein: CASFNGVEGGELFF

J gene: TRBJ2-7
V gene: TRBV12-3/TRBV12-4
D gene: NA
clone size: NA
CDR3 DNA: TGTGCCAGCAGCTGGAGCCTCTACGAGCAGTACTTC
CDR3 protein: CASSWSLYEQYF